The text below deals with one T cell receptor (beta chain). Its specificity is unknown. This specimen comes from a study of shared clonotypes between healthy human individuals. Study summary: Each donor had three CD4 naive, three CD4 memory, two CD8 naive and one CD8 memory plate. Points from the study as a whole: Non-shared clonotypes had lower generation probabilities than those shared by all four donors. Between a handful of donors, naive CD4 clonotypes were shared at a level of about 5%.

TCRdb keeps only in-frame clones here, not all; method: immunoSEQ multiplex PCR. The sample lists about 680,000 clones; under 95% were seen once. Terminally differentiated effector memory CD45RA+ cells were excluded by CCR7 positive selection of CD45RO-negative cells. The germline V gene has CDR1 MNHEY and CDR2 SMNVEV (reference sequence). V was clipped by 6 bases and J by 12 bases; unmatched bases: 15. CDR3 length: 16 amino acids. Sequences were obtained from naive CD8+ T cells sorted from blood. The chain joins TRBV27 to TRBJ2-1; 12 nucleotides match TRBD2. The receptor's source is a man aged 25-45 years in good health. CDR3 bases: TGTGCCAGCAGAACTTTCAGGGAGACGACTAGCGGGGGGCAGTTCTTC. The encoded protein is CASRTFRETTSGGQFF.